This T cell receptor beta chain was captured by sequencing in a study of blood T cell repertoires in COVID-19. As originally analysed: Amplified reference gene primers provided the basis for estimating nucleated cell counts. Only in-frame clones appear in the TCRdb table, and some are missing; sequencing was by immunoSEQ multiplex PCR. The DNA gave D and trimming, while V, J and clone size come from that table. The profile shows 200,000 to 250,000 clones, under 90% of them singletons. A Seattle source enrolled patients during active infection and followed them longitudinally. This CDR3 contains 13 residues. V gave up 4 bases and J gave up 13 bases; unmatched junction bases: 8. Germline-derived CDR1 and CDR2 are SGDLS and YYNGEE.

The source of this sequence is an elderly woman with COVID-19, enrolled during active disease. Sequenced material: peripheral blood. The chain recombines TRBV9 with TRBJ1-6, with TRBD1 matching 7 bases. CDR3 sequence (DNA): TGTGCCAGCAGCTCTAGACAGGGAGACCCCCTCCACTTT. It specifies CASSSRQGDPLHF.